A selection of T cell receptor beta chains follows, all from one sample in a study of cytomegalovirus exposure and HLA in healthy donors. The protocol was immunoSEQ multiplex PCR, while the TCRdb copy is restricted to in-frame clones and leaves out a portion. The top ten hold 0.89% of the sample, which has around 94,000 clones, 85% to 95% seen once. Sequenced sample: PBMCs. Every receptor here comes from a woman between 18 and 29 years old in good health and CMV-seronegative. Each CDR3 is given with its conserved first and last residue. Each record gives: clone size, V gene, J gene, D gene, CDR3 DNA, CDR3 protein. D genes are given only for firm matches. The size of a clone is reported for some rows only, either as once, few or many, or as a class for expanded clones.

clone size: .; V gene: TRBV9; J gene: TRBJ1-2; D gene: TRBD1; CDR3 DNA: TGTGCCAGCAGCGTAGAGGTGACAGGGTACTATGGCTACACCTTC; CDR3 protein: CASSVEVTGYYGYTF
clone size: .; V gene: TRBV19; J gene: TRBJ2-3; D gene: .; CDR3 DNA: TGTGCCAGTAGTATAGGGGTTGGAGATAGCACAGATACGCAGTATTTT; CDR3 protein: CASSIGVGDSTDTQYF
clone size: .; V gene: TRBV21-1; J gene: TRBJ2-7; D gene: .; CDR3 DNA: TGTGCCAGCAGCAACTCTCTACGGCGGGACCCCTACGAGCAGTACTTC; CDR3 protein: CASSNSLRRDPYEQYF
clone size: .; V gene: TRBV7-8; J gene: TRBJ1-2; D gene: TRBD1; CDR3 DNA: TGTGCCAGCAGCCCTGGGACAGCTCTCTATGGCTACACCTTC; CDR3 protein: CASSPGTALYGYTF
clone size: .; V gene: TRBV10-3; J gene: TRBJ2-2; D gene: TRBD1; CDR3 DNA: TGTGCCTCCCGGGACAGGAACACCGGGGAGCTGTTTTTT; CDR3 protein: CASRDRNTGELFF
clone size: once; V gene: TRBV6-4; J gene: TRBJ2-3; D gene: .; CDR3 DNA: TGTGCCAGCAGTGCTTACGGTACCACAGATACGCAGTATTTT; CDR3 protein: CASSAYGTTDTQYF
clone size: .; V gene: TRBV14; J gene: TRBJ2-2; D gene: .; CDR3 DNA: TGTGCCAGCAGCCAAGAAGGGGCTACTAACACCGGGGAGCTGTTTTTT; CDR3 protein: CASSQEGATNTGELFF
clone size: .; V gene: TRBV9; J gene: TRBJ2-3; D gene: .; CDR3 DNA: TGTGCCAGCAGCGAGCGGGCGGACACAGATACGCAGTATTTT; CDR3 protein: CASSERADTDTQYF
clone size: .; V gene: TRBV29-1; J gene: TRBJ1-1; D gene: TRBD1; CDR3 DNA: TGCAGCGTTGCAGAGGACAGGGCGGCTTTCTTT; CDR3 protein: CSVAEDRAAFF
clone size: .; V gene: TRBV27; J gene: TRBJ1-6; D gene: TRBD1; CDR3 DNA: TGTGCCAGCACCCTACTACAGGGGCGCCCATCACCCCTCCACTTT; CDR3 protein: CASTLLQGRPSPLHF
clone size: .; V gene: TRBV6-5; J gene: TRBJ1-3; D gene: .; CDR3 DNA: TGTGCCAGCAGTTACTCGACGGGCAGGGTTTACACCATATATTTT; CDR3 protein: CASSYSTGRVYTIYF
clone size: .; V gene: TRBV4-2; J gene: TRBJ1-4; D gene: .; CDR3 DNA: TGTGCCAGCAGCCAGCTCACAGCGGCAACTAATGAAAAACTGTTTTTT; CDR3 protein: CASSQLTAATNEKLFF
clone size: once; V gene: TRBV7-8; J gene: TRBJ1-5; D gene: .; CDR3 DNA: TGTGCCAGCAGCTTGAGCGGTCGTAATCAGCCCCAGCATTTT; CDR3 protein: CASSLSGRNQPQHF
clone size: .; V gene: TRBV15; J gene: TRBJ2-1; D gene: TRBD1; CDR3 DNA: TGTGCCACCAGCAGAACCGGGACAGGGTCCAATGAGCAGTTCTTC; CDR3 protein: CATSRTGTGSNEQFF
clone size: .; V gene: TRBV29-1; J gene: TRBJ2-1; D gene: TRBD2; CDR3 DNA: TGCAGCGTTGACGGGCGGGAGGCTAGCTCCTACAATGAGCAGTTCTTC; CDR3 protein: CSVDGREASSYNEQFF
clone size: .; V gene: TRBV2; J gene: TRBJ2-7; D gene: .; CDR3 DNA: TGTGCCACCCTAAACGTACAGGGCTACGAGCAGTACTTC; CDR3 protein: CATLNVQGYEQYF
clone size: .; V gene: TRBV10-3; J gene: TRBJ2-7; D gene: .; CDR3 DNA: TGTGCCATCAGTGAGTCGCCTCAGAAATACTACGAGCAGTACTTC; CDR3 protein: CAISESPQKYYEQYF
clone size: .; V gene: TRBV19; J gene: TRBJ1-6; D gene: .; CDR3 DNA: TGTGCCAGTAGTGAACAGGACTCACCCCTCCACTTT; CDR3 protein: CASSEQDSPLHF
clone size: .; V gene: TRBV6-6; J gene: TRBJ2-1; D gene: .; CDR3 DNA: TGTGCCAGCAGCCCCAGGATTTTCGATGAGCAGTTCTTC; CDR3 protein: CASSPRIFDEQFF
clone size: .; V gene: TRBV6-1; J gene: TRBJ2-1; D gene: TRBD1; CDR3 DNA: TGTGCCAGCAGGCGACAGGGGGCATCAAATGAGCAGTTCTTC; CDR3 protein: CASRRQGASNEQFF
clone size: .; V gene: TRBV12-5; J gene: TRBJ2-4; D gene: TRBD1; CDR3 DNA: TGTGCTAGTGGTTTGAAGGACAGGGGGCTTGACAAAAACATTCAGTACTTC; CDR3 protein: CASGLKDRGLDKNIQYF
clone size: .; V gene: TRBV29-1; J gene: TRBJ2-5; D gene: TRBD2; CDR3 DNA: TGCAGCGTCGCTTCTCTAGCGGGGGATTCGGAGACCCAGTACTTC; CDR3 protein: CSVASLAGDSETQYF
clone size: .; V gene: TRBV13; J gene: TRBJ2-1; D gene: TRBD2; CDR3 DNA: TGTGCCAGCAGCCCCCGACGGGTAGGGCTAGCGGGGACCGCTCCCTACAATGAGCAGTTCTTC; CDR3 protein: CASSPRRVGLAGTAPYNEQFF
clone size: .; V gene: TRBV4-1; J gene: TRBJ1-2; D gene: TRBD1; CDR3 DNA: TGCGCCAGCAGCCAAGAGGGACAGGGGCTGGGCTACACCTTC; CDR3 protein: CASSQEGQGLGYTF
clone size: .; V gene: TRBV2; J gene: TRBJ2-1; D gene: TRBD2; CDR3 DNA: TGTGCCAGCAGTGCCGGACTAGCGGGGGTGGATGAGCAGTTCTTC; CDR3 protein: CASSAGLAGVDEQFF
clone size: few; V gene: TRBV18; J gene: TRBJ2-3; D gene: .; CDR3 DNA: TGTGCCAGCTCACTCGACTACCAGAGCACAGATACGCAGTATTTT; CDR3 protein: CASSLDYQSTDTQYF
clone size: .; V gene: TRBV10-2; J gene: TRBJ1-2; D gene: .; CDR3 DNA: TGCGCCAGCAGTGAGTCAAGAGACCCGGGTTATCGTGGCTACACCTTC; CDR3 protein: CASSESRDPGYRGYTF
clone size: .; V gene: TRBV9; J gene: TRBJ2-2; D gene: TRBD2; CDR3 DNA: TGTGCCAGCAGCGCCGGGACTAGCCTTGCCGGGGAGCTGTTTTTT; CDR3 protein: CASSAGTSLAGELFF
clone size: .; V gene: TRBV7-2; J gene: TRBJ2-3; D gene: .; CDR3 DNA: TGTGCCAGCAGCCCTGGACTAATCACAGATACGCAGTATTTT; CDR3 protein: CASSPGLITDTQYF
clone size: .; V gene: TRBV6-1; J gene: TRBJ1-5; D gene: .; CDR3 DNA: TGTGCCAGCAGGACTAATCAGCCCCAGCATTTT; CDR3 protein: CASRTNQPQHF
clone size: .; V gene: TRBV21-1; J gene: TRBJ1-3; D gene: .; CDR3 DNA: TGTGCCAGCAGCGAAAAGTGTTCGGACAAAAGAAACACCATATATTTT; CDR3 protein: CASSEKCSDKRNTIYF
clone size: .; V gene: TRBV6-5; J gene: TRBJ1-1; D gene: TRBD1; CDR3 DNA: TGTGCCAGCAGACGAATACAGGGGGTGGGGACTGAAGCTTTCTTT; CDR3 protein: CASRRIQGVGTEAFF
clone size: once; V gene: TRBV25-1; J gene: TRBJ2-7; D gene: TRBD1; CDR3 DNA: TGTGCCAGCAGTGAATCCCCGGGACAGGGGAGCAACGAGCAGTACTTC; CDR3 protein: CASSESPGQGSNEQYF
clone size: .; V gene: TRBV10-1; J gene: TRBJ2-3; D gene: TRBD1; CDR3 DNA: TGCGCCAGCAGTGCAGGGGGCTCAGATACGCAGTATTTT; CDR3 protein: CASSAGGSDTQYF
clone size: .; V gene: TRBV2; J gene: TRBJ1-5; D gene: TRBD1; CDR3 DNA: TGTGCCAGCAGTGAAGGAGGGACAGGGGGCGGGAATCAGCCCCAGCATTTT; CDR3 protein: CASSEGGTGGGNQPQHF
clone size: .; V gene: TRBV11-2; J gene: TRBJ1-1; D gene: .; CDR3 DNA: TGTGCCAGCAGCCCCGGAGGGGCTTCTGAAGCTTTCTTT; CDR3 protein: CASSPGGASEAFF
clone size: .; V gene: TRBV29-1; J gene: TRBJ1-1; D gene: .; CDR3 DNA: TGCAGCGTTGCCGAGGTCTACACTGAAGCTTTCTTT; CDR3 protein: CSVAEVYTEAFF
clone size: .; V gene: TRBV5-1; J gene: TRBJ2-5; D gene: TRBD2; CDR3 DNA: TGCGCCAGCAGCTTGGCTCTGGCGGGAGGGGGAGAGACCCAGTACTTC; CDR3 protein: CASSLALAGGGETQYF
clone size: .; V gene: TRBV4-1; J gene: TRBJ1-2; D gene: TRBD1; CDR3 DNA: TGCGCCAGCAGCCAAGTATGGCAGGGGGCGAATGGCTACACCTTC; CDR3 protein: CASSQVWQGANGYTF
clone size: .; V gene: TRBV5-4; J gene: TRBJ1-1; D gene: .; CDR3 DNA: TGTGCCAGCAGCGGGGGGATCGGACCGAACACTGAAGCTTTCTTT; CDR3 protein: CASSGGIGPNTEAFF